This TCR beta chain originates from a study of shared clonotypes between healthy human individuals. The assay was immunoSEQ multiplex PCR, and TCRdb's table has in-frame clones only and misses some. The sample holds roughly 2.6 million clones; around 94% are singletons and the top ten take over 0.12%. The V gene end was trimmed by 3 bases and the J gene end by 0 bases; junction bases not matched to a gene: 3. The germline V gene encodes CDR1 MNHNS and CDR2 SASEGT. This CDR3 contains 15 residues. The sequence was obtained from a man between 18 and 29 years old in good health. The rearrangement uses TRBV6-1 and TRBJ2-7, with 9 bases lining up with TRBD1. The sequenced sample was naive CD4+ T cells sorted from blood. This sample's subset: CD45RA+ positively selected. The CDR3 loop is CASSEDRGSSYEQYF. In DNA, the CDR3 is TGTGCCAGCAGTGAGGACAGGGGAAGCTCCTACGAGCAGTACTTC.